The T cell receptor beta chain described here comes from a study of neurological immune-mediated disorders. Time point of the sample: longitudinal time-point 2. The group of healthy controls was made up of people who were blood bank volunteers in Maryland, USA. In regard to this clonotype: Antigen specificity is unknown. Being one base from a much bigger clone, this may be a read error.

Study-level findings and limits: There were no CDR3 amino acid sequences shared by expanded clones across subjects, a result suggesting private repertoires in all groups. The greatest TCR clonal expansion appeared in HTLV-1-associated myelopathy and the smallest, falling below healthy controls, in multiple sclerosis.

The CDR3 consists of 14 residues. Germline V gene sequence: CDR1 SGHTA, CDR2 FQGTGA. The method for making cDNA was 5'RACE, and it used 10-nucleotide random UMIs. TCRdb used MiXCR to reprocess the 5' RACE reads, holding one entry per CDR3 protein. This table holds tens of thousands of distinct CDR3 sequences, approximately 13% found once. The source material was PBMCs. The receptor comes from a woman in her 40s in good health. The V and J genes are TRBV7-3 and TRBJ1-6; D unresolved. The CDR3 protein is CANSPDGANSPLHF. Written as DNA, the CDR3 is TGTGCCAACAGCCCCGACGGAGCGAATTCACCCCTCCACTTT.